The entry below describes one T cell receptor (beta chain). Assay used: immunoSEQ multiplex PCR; TCRdb lists only in-frame clones, some missing. The table has 30,000 to 45,000 clones, approximately 92% seen once. CDR1 is MDHEN and CDR2 is SYDVKM in the germline V gene. CDR3 length: 15 amino acids. Between the trimmed V and J ends, which lost 6 bases and 0 bases, there was a span of 12 bases. This sample is part of a study of T cell changes during pregnancy in multiple sclerosis. Specimen: CD4+ T cells from peripheral blood mononuclear cells, collected in the third trimester of pregnancy. This chain uses TRBV28 with TRBJ1-3, with no clear D. The TCR comes from a female donor in good health, enrolled as a control in a pregnancy study. The CDR3 sequence: CASRRHKSSGNTIYF. DNA of the CDR3: TGTGCCAGCAGGCGGCATAAGAGCTCTGGAAACACCATATATTTT.